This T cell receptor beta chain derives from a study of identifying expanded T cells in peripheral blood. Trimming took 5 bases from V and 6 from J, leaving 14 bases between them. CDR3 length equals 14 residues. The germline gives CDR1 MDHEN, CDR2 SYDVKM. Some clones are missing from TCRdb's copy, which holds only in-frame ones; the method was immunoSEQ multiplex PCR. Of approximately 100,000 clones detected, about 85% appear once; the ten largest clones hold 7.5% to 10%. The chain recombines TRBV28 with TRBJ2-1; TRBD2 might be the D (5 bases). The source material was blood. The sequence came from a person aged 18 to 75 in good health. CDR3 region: CASSHHTSANEQFF. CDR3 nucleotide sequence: TGTGCCAGCAGTCACCATACTAGTGCCAATGAGCAGTTCTTC.